This T cell receptor beta chain appears in the sequencing data of a study of T-cell memory formation after mild COVID-19. Trimming removed 7 bases from V and 3 bases from J, with 25 bases in between. The CDR3 totals 17 residues. Germline CDR1 and CDR2: SGHTA and FQGNSA. In TCRdb, the 5' RACE reads were re-called with MiXCR into one record per CDR3 protein. The repertoire includes about 600,000 distinct CDR3 sequences, less than 25% of them detected once, and approximately 8% sits in the top ten. This clonotype occurred a few times. Material for sequencing was PBMCs or a T cell subset sorted from them (not recorded which). The clonotype comes from an adult woman who had mild COVID-19 (a few samples of this study predate the infection). Cell type and time point are not known. The chain uses TRBV7-2 and TRBJ2-7; D is ambiguous. The CDR3 DNA sequence: TGTGCCAGCACCCCACCGGCCTGGACGCCCTCGGACTACGAGCAGTACTTC. Its protein product is CASTPPAWTPSDYEQYF.